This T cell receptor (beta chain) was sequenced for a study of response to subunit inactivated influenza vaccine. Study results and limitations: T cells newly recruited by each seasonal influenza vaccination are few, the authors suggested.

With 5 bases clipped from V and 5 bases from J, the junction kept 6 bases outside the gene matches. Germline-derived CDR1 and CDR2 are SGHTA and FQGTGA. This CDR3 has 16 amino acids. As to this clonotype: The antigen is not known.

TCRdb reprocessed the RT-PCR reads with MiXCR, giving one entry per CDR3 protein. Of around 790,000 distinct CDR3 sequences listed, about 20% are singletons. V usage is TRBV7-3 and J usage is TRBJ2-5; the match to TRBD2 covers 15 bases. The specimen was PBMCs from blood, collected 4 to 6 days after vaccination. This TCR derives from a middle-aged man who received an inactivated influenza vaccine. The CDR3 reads CASSIGLAGGRETQYF. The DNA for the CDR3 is TGTGCCAGCAGCATCGGACTAGCGGGAGGGCGGGAGACCCAGTACTTC. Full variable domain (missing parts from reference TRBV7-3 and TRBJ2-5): GAGVSQTPSNKVTEKGKYVELRCDPISGHTALYWYRQSLGQGPEFLIYFQGTGAADDSGLPNDRFFAVRPEGSVSTLKIQRTERGDSAVYLCASSIGLAGGRETQYFGPGTRLLVL.